This TCR beta chain was recorded in a study of blood T cell repertoires in COVID-19. Participant age was about 18 to 89 years, and participants resided in fewer than 25 US areas. The assay was immunoSEQ multiplex PCR, and TCRdb's table has in-frame clones only and misses some. The sample has fewer than 350,000 clones, around 88% seen once. The CDR3 consists of 16 residues. Trimming removed 6 bases from V and 0 bases from J; junction bases left unmatched: 5. Per the germline V gene, CDR1 is LNHDA and CDR2 is SQIVND (reference sequence). This receptor was taken from a woman in her forties who had recovered from COVID-19. Source material: PBMCs or T cells enriched from blood (not recorded which). The V and J genes are TRBV19 and TRBJ2-1, with 10 bases matching TRBD1. The CDR3 here is CASRGDRGSSYNEQFF. The CDR3 region has the DNA TGTGCCAGTAGGGGGGACAGGGGCAGCTCCTACAATGAGCAGTTCTTC.